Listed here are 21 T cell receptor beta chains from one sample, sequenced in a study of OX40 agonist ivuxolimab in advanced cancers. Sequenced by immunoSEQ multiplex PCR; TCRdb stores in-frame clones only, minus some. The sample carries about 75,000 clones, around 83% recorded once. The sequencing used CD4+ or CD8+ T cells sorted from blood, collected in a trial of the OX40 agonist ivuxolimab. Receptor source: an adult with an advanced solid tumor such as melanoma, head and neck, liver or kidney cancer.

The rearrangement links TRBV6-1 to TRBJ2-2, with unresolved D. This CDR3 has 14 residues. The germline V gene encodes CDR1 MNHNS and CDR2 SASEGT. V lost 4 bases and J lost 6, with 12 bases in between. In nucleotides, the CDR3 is TGTGCCAGCAGTGGTGGCAGCCGGGCCGGGGAGCTGTTTTTT. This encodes CASSGGSRAGELFF.

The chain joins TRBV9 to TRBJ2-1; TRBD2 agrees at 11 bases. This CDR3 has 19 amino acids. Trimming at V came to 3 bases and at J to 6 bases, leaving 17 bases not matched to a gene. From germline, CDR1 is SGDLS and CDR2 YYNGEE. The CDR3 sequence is CASSAVGGKGLAGGNEQFF. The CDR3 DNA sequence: TGTGCCAGCAGCGCCGTAGGGGGGAAGGGGCTAGCGGGAGGCAATGAGCAGTTCTTC. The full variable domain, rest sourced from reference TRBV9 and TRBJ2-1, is DSGVTQTPKHLITATGQRVTLRCSPRSGDLSVYWYQQSLDQGLQFLIQYYNGEERAKGNILERFSAQQFPDLHSELNLSSLELGDSALYFCASSAVGGKGLAGGNEQFFGPGTRLTVL.

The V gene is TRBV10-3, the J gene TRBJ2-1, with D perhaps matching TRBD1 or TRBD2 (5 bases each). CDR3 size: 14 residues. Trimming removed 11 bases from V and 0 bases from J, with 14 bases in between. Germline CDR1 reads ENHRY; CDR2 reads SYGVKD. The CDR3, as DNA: TGTGCCGTCGCCGGGGCGAGCTCCTACAATGAGCAGTTCTTC. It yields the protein CAVAGASSYNEQFF.

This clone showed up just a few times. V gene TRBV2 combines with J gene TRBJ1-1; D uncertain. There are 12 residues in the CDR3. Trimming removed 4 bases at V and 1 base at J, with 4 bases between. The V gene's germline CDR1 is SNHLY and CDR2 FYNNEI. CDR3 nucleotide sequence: TGTGCCAGCAGTGTGACGAACACTGAAGCTTTCTTT. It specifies CASSVTNTEAFF.

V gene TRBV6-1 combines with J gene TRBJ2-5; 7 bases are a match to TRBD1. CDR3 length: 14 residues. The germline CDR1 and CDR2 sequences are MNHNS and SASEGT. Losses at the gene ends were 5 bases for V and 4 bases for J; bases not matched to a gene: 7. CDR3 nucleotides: TGTGCCAGCAGTAAGGGACAGTCGGGAGAGACCCAGTACTTC. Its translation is CASSKGQSGETQYF.

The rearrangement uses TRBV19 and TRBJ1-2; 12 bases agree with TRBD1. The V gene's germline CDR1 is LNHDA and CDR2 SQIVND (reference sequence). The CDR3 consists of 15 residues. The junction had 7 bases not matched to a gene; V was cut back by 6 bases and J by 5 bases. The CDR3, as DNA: TGTGCCAGTAGGGGGACAGGGGGCAGCTTTTATGGCTACACCTTC. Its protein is CASRGTGGSFYGYTF.

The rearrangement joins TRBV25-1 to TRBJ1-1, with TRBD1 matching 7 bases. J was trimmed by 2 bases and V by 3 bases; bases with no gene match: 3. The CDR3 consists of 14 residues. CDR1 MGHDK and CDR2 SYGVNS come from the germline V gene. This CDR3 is CASSDRDRNTEAFF. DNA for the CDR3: TGTGCCAGCAGTGACCGGGACAGAAACACTGAAGCTTTCTTT.

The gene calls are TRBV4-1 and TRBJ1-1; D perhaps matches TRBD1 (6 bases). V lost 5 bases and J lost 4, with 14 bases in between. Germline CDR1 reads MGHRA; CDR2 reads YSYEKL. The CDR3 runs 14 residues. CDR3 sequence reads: CASSDMSRGTEAFF. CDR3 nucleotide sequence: TGCGCCAGCAGCGACATGAGCAGGGGCACTGAAGCTTTCTTT.

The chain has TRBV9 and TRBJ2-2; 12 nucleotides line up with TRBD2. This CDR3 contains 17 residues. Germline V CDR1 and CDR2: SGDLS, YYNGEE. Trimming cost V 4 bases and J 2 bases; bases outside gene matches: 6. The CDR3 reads CASSLTSGGSNTGELFF. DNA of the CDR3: TGTGCCAGCAGCTTGACTAGCGGGGGATCTAACACCGGGGAGCTGTTTTTT. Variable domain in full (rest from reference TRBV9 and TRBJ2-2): DSGVTQTPKHLITATGQRVTLRCSPRSGDLSVYWYQQSLDQGLQFLIQYYNGEERAKGNILERFSAQQFPDLHSELNLSSLELGDSALYFCASSLTSGGSNTGELFFGEGSRLTVL.

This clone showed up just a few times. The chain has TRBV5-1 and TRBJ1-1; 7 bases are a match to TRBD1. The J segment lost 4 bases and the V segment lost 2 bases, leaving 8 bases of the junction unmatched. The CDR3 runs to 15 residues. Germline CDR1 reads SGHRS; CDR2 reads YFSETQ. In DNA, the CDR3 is TGCGCCAGCAGCTTAGGGACAGTGGGCTTCACTGAAGCTTTCTTT. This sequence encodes CASSLGTVGFTEAFF.

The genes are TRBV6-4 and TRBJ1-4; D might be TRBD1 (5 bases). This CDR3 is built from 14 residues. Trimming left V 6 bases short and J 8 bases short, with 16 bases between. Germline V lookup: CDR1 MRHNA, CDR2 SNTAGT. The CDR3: CASRGSRDGEKLFF. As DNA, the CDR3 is TGTGCCAGCAGGGGGAGCAGGGATGGGGAAAAACTGTTTTTT.

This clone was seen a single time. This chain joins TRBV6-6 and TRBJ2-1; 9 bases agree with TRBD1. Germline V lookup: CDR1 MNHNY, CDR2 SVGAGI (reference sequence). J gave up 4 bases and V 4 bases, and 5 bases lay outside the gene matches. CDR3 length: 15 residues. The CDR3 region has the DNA TGTGCCAGCAGTTCTCCGGGACAGGGATACAATGAGCAGTTCTTC. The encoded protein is CASSSPGQGYNEQFF.

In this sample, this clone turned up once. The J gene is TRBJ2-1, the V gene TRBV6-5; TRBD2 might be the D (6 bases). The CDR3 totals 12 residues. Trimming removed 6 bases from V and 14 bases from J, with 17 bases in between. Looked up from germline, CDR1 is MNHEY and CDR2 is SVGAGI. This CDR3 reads CASSQRDFAEFF. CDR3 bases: TGTGCCAGCAGCCAACGGGACTTCGCGGAGTTCTTC.

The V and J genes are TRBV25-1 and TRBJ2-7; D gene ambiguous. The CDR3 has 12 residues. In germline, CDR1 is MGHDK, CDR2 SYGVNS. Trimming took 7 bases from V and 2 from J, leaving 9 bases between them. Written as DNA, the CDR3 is TGTGCCAGCACGGCATATACCTACGAGCAGTACTTC. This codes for CASTAYTYEQYF.

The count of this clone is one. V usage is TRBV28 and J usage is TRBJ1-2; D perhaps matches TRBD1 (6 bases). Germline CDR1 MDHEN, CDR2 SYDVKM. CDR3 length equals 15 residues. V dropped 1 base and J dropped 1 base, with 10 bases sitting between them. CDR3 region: CASSLSGGNNYGYTF. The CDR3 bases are TGTGCCAGCAGTTTATCGGGGGGCAATAACTATGGCTACACCTTC.

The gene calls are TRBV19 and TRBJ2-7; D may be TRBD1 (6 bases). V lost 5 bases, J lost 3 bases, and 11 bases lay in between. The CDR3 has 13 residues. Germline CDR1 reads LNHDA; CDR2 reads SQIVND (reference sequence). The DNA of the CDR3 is TGTGCCAGTAGTCCCGGGACAAACTACGAGCAGTACTTC. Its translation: CASSPGTNYEQYF.

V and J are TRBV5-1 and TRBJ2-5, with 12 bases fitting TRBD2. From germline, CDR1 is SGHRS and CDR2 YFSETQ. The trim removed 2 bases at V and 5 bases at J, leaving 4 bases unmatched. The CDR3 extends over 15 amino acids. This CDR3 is CASSFGLAGWETQYF. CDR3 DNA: TGCGCCAGCAGCTTTGGACTAGCGGGATGGGAGACCCAGTACTTC.

Here the CDR3 reads CAISVARLAYEQYF. In DNA form, the CDR3 reads TGTGCCATCAGTGTAGCTCGGCTAGCATACGAGCAGTACTTC. The chain couples TRBV10-3 to TRBJ2-7, with D maybe TRBD2 (5 bases). This CDR3 has 14 amino acids. Trimming stripped 4 bases from V and 4 bases from J, with 14 bases between. Per the germline V gene, CDR1 is ENHRY and CDR2 is SYGVKD.

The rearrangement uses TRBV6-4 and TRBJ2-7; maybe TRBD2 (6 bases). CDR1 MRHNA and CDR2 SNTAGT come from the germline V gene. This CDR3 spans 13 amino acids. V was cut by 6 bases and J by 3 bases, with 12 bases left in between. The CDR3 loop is CASSGLAHYEQYF. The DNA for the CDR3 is TGTGCCAGCAGCGGCCTAGCGCACTACGAGCAGTACTTC.

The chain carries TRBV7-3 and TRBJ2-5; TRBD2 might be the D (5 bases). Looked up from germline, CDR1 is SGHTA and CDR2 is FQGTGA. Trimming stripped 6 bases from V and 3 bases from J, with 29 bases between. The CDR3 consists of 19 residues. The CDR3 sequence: CASRPFPKPCGRVKETQYF. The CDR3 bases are TGTGCCAGCAGACCTTTCCCAAAACCGTGTGGGCGGGTAAAAGAGACCCAGTACTTC.

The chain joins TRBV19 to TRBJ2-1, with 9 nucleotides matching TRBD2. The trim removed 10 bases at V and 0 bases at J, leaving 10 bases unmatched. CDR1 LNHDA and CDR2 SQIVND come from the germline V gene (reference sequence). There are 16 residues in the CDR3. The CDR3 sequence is CATSKPSGASYNEQFF. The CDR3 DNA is TGTGCCACCAGTAAACCTAGCGGGGCCTCCTACAATGAGCAGTTCTTC. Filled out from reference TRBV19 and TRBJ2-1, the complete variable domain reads DGGITQSPKYLFRKEGQNVTLSCEQNLNHDAMYWYRQDPGQGLRLIYYSQIVNDFQKGDIAEGYSVSREKKESFPLTVTSAQKNPTAFYLCATSKPSGASYNEQFFGPGTRLTVL.